The TCR beta chain under discussion was sequenced for a study of shared clonotypes between healthy human individuals. For the study at large: Samples came from two female and a few male donors aged 18 to 49. Three plates each covered CD4 naive and memory; CD8 naive two, CD8 memory one.

Overall study results and limits: Sharing across a few donors was seen in approximately 5.2% of naive CD4 clonotypes.

Only in-frame clones appear in the TCRdb table, and some are missing; sequencing was by immunoSEQ multiplex PCR. The table shows some 1 million clones, with approximately 72% occurring only once. Comment on this clone: No antigen is known for it.

The germline V gene has CDR1 SGHDT and CDR2 YYEEEE. The CDR3 extends over 15 amino acids. The germline V and J ends were trimmed by 3 bases and 1 base, with 13 bases remaining between them. The source is a man aged 18 to 30 in good health. Sequencing was carried out using memory CD4+ T cells sorted from blood. Subset defined: CD45RA-negative fraction. The chain joins TRBV5-6 to TRBJ1-2, with TRBD1 as a possible D gene (6 bases). CDR3 region: CASSSSQGFNYGYTF. Here the CDR3 DNA reads TGTGCCAGCAGCTCCTCACAGGGTTTTAACTATGGCTACACCTTC. Variable domain in full (rest from reference TRBV5-6 and TRBJ1-2): DAGVTQSPTHLIKTRGQQVTLRCSPKSGHDTVSWYQQALGQGPQFIFQYYEEEERQRGNFPDRFSGHQFPNYSSELNVNALLLGDSALYLCASSSSQGFNYGYTFGSGTRLTVV.